This TCR beta chain was identified during a study of blood T cell repertoires in COVID-19. In the authors' workflow: Reference gene primers were amplified, and this amplification served to estimate nucleated cell counts. The method was immunoSEQ multiplex PCR; TCRdb's version includes in-frame clones alone and lacks a portion of them. D and trimming were read from the DNA, whereas the V and J calls and clone size are those reported in that table. The sample carries roughly 520,000 clones, around nine tenths recorded once. V lost 4 bases, J lost 2 bases, and 5 bases stayed unmatched. Germline-derived CDR1 and CDR2 are LNHDA and SQIVND (reference sequence). CDR3 length equals 16 residues. Residents of 24 US areas, aged about 18 to 89 years, made up the participants. Participant-given clinical history determined each cohort assignment. Donors of Cohort 3 who recovered were those that had two negative PCRs, clearance, or symptom resolution.

V is TRBV19 and J is TRBJ2-1, with TRBD1 identical over 10 bases. The receptor was derived from a woman aged 40 to 55 who had recovered from COVID-19. Sample: PBMCs or T cells enriched from blood (not recorded which). This chain's CDR3 is CASSSSGTGAYNEQFF. CDR3 coding DNA: TGTGCCAGTAGTAGCTCCGGGACAGGGGCCTACAATGAGCAGTTCTTC.